The 26 T cell receptor beta chains listed next were all sequenced from one sample in a study of control samples from healthy donors and cancer patients. Profiling relied on immunoSEQ multiplex PCR, and the TCRdb table lists in-frame clones only, not all of them. Here the sample spans about 51,000 clones, over 70% being singletons. Sequenced: blood. The receptor source for this set is a man in his sixties or seventies in good health.

V usage is TRBV11-1 and J usage is TRBJ2-7, with 10 bases lining up with TRBD2. The V gene end was trimmed by 0 bases and the J gene end by 3 bases; junction bases not matched to a gene: 2. The CDR3 contains 15 residues. Germline V CDR1 and CDR2: SGHAT, FQDESV (reference sequence). The DNA of the CDR3 is TGTGCCAGCAGCTTAGCCGGGACTAGCGTCTACGAGCAGTACTTC. Its translation: CASSLAGTSVYEQYF. Based on the CDR3 plus reference TRBV11-1 and TRBJ2-7, the full variable domain is EAEVAQSPRYKITEKSQAVAFWCDPISGHATLYWYRQILGQGPELLVQFQDESVVDDSQLPKDRFSAERLKGVDSTLKIQPAELGDSAMYLCASSLAGTSVYEQYFGPGTRLTVT.

This sequence joins TRBV7-9 and TRBJ2-2, with 9 bases lining up with TRBD1. In germline, CDR1 is SEHNR, CDR2 FQNEAQ (reference sequence). The CDR3 loop spans 15 amino acids. V was clipped by 2 bases and J by 7 bases; unmatched bases: 5. CDR3 sequence: CASSLTGGAGGELFF. The CDR3 nucleotides read TGTGCCAGCAGCTTAACAGGGGGCGCCGGCGGGGAGCTGTTTTTT.

This clone was picked up one time. J is TRBJ1-6 and V is TRBV3-1 (or the pseudogene TRBV3-2); possible D gene TRBD1, 6 bases. The ends were cut back, 1 base at V and 7 bases at J, with 14 bases in the middle. In germline, CDR1 is LGHDT, CDR2 YNNKEL (reference sequence). This CDR3 spans 16 amino acids. As DNA, the CDR3 is TGTGCCAGCAGCCAAGCCTGGGAGGGGGTCAATTCACCCCTCCACTTT. Its translation is CASSQAWEGVNSPLHF.

The gene calls are TRBV5-5 and TRBJ2-6; 10 bases agree with TRBD1. The germline V gene encodes CDR1 SGHKS and CDR2 YYEKEE (reference sequence). Trimming at V came to 2 bases and at J to 2 bases, leaving 10 bases not matched to a gene. The CDR3 contains 19 residues. As DNA, the CDR3 is TGTGCCAGCAGCTTAATACCGGGACAGGGGAATCCTGGGGCCAACGTCCTGACTTTC. This codes for CASSLIPGQGNPGANVLTF.

This clone was counted only a few times. V is TRBV10-1 and J is TRBJ2-5; the D gene could be TRBD1 or TRBD2 (5 bases each). V was pared by 5 bases and J by 2 bases, with 15 bases between. CDR1 WNHNN and CDR2 SYGVQD come from the germline V gene (reference sequence). The CDR3 extends over 15 amino acids. The CDR3 region is CASSFWGRGQETQYF. The CDR3 nucleotides read TGCGCCAGCAGTTTCTGGGGGAGAGGACAAGAGACCCAGTACTTC.

The chain joins TRBV6-5 to TRBJ1-1; no firm D call. In germline, CDR1 is MNHEY, CDR2 SVGAGI. The CDR3 runs 12 residues. V gave up 0 bases and J gave up 5 bases, with 4 bases separating them. The CDR3 nucleotides read TGTGCCAGCAGTTACTCCAGGACTGAAGCTTTCTTT. It translates to CASSYSRTEAFF.

This clone turned up a few times. The J gene is TRBJ1-1, the V gene TRBV12-2; the table's D gene call, TRBD1, was not cross checked with the DNA. TRBV12-2 is listed as a pseudogene. CDR3 length: 18 residues. CDR3 DNA sequence: TGTGCAAGTCCCCTTATAAGACGGGACAAACCTTGGAACACTGAAGCTTTCTTT. Translated, it gives CASPLIRRDKPWNTEAFF.

The J gene is TRBJ2-3, the V gene TRBV7-9; D perhaps matches TRBD1 (5 bases). The germline V and J ends were trimmed by 5 bases and 0 bases, with 12 bases remaining between them. Germline V gene lookup returns CDR1 SEHNR and CDR2 FQNEAQ (reference sequence). The CDR3 sequence is 15 residues long. CDR3 region: CASSPRKGSTDTQYF. The CDR3 coding sequence is TGTGCCAGCAGCCCGCGGAAGGGGAGCACAGATACGCAGTATTTT.

The chain combines TRBV2 with TRBJ1-5; no clear D. Trimming removed 5 bases from V and 1 base from J, with 15 bases in between. Germline V lookup: CDR1 SNHLY, CDR2 FYNNEI. The CDR3 is 16 residues long. The CDR3, as DNA: TGTGCCAGCAGTTTCACTTCCATTCGGAGCAATCAGCCCCAGCATTTT. The encoded protein is CASSFTSIRSNQPQHF.

In nucleotides, the CDR3 is TGTGCCAGCTCACGCTCGGGACAGAACACCGGGGAGCTGTTTTTT. It is translated as CASSRSGQNTGELFF. The chain recombines TRBV18 with TRBJ2-2; tentatively, D is TRBD1 (6 bases). V lost 4 bases and J 1 base, leaving 10 bases between the germline ends. The germline gives CDR1 KGHSH, CDR2 LQKENI. The CDR3 loop spans 15 amino acids.

With respect to this clone: One junction end disagrees with the germline gene, perhaps due to a read error. V and J are TRBV28 and TRBJ1-2, with a weak D call TRBD1 (5 bases). The CDR3 spans 11 residues. Germline assignment: CDR1 MDHEN and CDR2 SYDVKM. DNA for the CDR3: TGTGCCAGCACCTCCAGGGTCAACTTGGACTTC. As protein: CASTSRVNLDF.

This sequence joins TRBV7-3 and TRBJ2-2; no definite D call. This CDR3 region has 12 residues. From germline, CDR1 is SGHTA and CDR2 FQGTGA. V was cut by 5 bases and J by 6 bases, with 7 bases left in between. CDR3 loop: CASSPQAGELFF. CDR3 coding DNA: TGTGCCAGCAGCCCCCAGGCCGGGGAGCTGTTTTTT.

This chain links TRBV29-1 with TRBJ1-1; 8 nucleotides match TRBD1. CDR1 is SQVTM, CDR2 ANQGSEA, per germline. The CDR3 sequence is 13 residues long. J gave up 3 bases and V 5 bases, and 5 bases lay outside the gene matches. CDR3 nucleotide sequence: TGCAGCGTTTCACAGGGGGGAGACACTGAAGCTTTCTTT. This sequence encodes CSVSQGGDTEAFF.

The chain has TRBV18 and TRBJ1-5, with 8 nucleotides matching TRBD1. CDR1 is KGHSH and CDR2 is LQKENI in the germline V gene. This CDR3 spans 16 amino acids. Trimming at V came to 4 bases and at J to 1 base, leaving 6 bases not matched to a gene. The DNA for the CDR3 is TGTGCCAGCTCACTTTCAGGGGGCGGAAGCAATCAGCCCCAGCATTTT. Protein sequence: CASSLSGGGSNQPQHF.

The CDR3 reads CASRPSYRVSYGYTF. The CDR3 nucleotides are TGTGCCAGCAGACCCTCTTACAGGGTTAGCTATGGCTACACCTTC. The genes are TRBV28 and TRBJ1-2, with a weak D call TRBD1 (6 bases). Germline values: CDR1 MDHEN, CDR2 SYDVKM. The CDR3 has 15 residues. Trimming cost V 6 bases and J 4 bases, with 18 bases left between them.

This chain uses TRBV10-2 with TRBJ1-1; TRBD1 is a possible D gene (5 bases). Trimming removed 7 bases from V and 6 bases from J, with 9 bases in between. Germline assignment: CDR1 WSHSY and CDR2 SAAADI. The CDR3 loop spans 11 amino acids. This CDR3 reads CASTGQAEAFF. In DNA, the CDR3 is TGCGCCAGCACCGGACAAGCTGAAGCTTTCTTT.

The chain uses TRBV4-1 and TRBJ2-3; D perhaps matches TRBD1 (5 bases). This CDR3 contains 15 residues. Per germline, CDR1 MGHRA and CDR2 YSYEKL. V lost 0 bases to trimming and J lost 6 bases, with 13 bases between them. DNA of the CDR3: TGCGCCAGCAGCCAAGACAGGGCCCGTTTCGATACGCAGTATTTT. Translation gives CASSQDRARFDTQYF.

The chain employs TRBV2 and TRBJ1-2; D uncertain. CDR1 and CDR2 (germline): SNHLY, FYNNEI. The CDR3 is 14 amino acids. V lost 2 bases and J lost 5, with 12 bases in between. CDR3 in DNA: TGTGCCAGCAGTGAATGGGGTGGTGGGTATGGCTACACCTTC. Its protein product is CASSEWGGGYGYTF.

The chain couples TRBV5-1 to TRBJ2-3; TRBD1 or TRBD2 may be the D gene (5 bases each). This CDR3 comprises 15 residues. Germline CDR1 is SGHRS and CDR2 is YFSETQ. V was cut by 1 base and J by 2 bases, with 11 bases left in between. CDR3 protein: CASSLMGPNTDTQYF. The CDR3 region has the DNA TGCGCCAGCAGCTTGATGGGACCGAACACAGATACGCAGTATTTT.

As for this clone: Other DNA sequences from this sample encode an identical CDR3 as well. This sequence joins TRBV5-1 and TRBJ2-5; the match to TRBD1 covers 9 bases. J was trimmed by 1 base and V by 5 bases; bases with no gene match: 3. CDR1 is SGHRS and CDR2 is YFSETQ in the germline V gene. The CDR3 totals 14 residues. CDR3 region: CASRLQGAQETQYF. CDR3 bases: TGCGCCAGCAGGCTACAGGGGGCCCAAGAGACCCAGTACTTC.

By its share, this clone is medium-sized. The gene calls are TRBV2 and TRBJ2-2; D possibly corresponds to TRBD2 (5 bases). This CDR3 has 13 amino acids. Germline CDR1 and CDR2: SNHLY and FYNNEI. V was trimmed by 7 bases and J by 4 bases, leaving 10 bases between them. In DNA form, the CDR3 reads TGTGCCAGCAAGGGCGAGGGCACCGGGGAGCTGTTTTTT. This gives the protein CASKGEGTGELFF.

This chain links TRBV19 with TRBJ1-2, with 9 bases fitting TRBD1. CDR3 length: 17 residues. CDR1 is LNHDA and CDR2 is SQIVND in the germline V gene (reference sequence). V shed 3 bases and J 8 bases; nucleotides not matched to a gene: 16. The CDR3 protein is CASSILPWDRELEGYTF. The CDR3 bases are TGTGCCAGTAGTATCCTTCCGTGGGACAGGGAGTTGGAGGGCTACACCTTC.

The chain has TRBV5-4 and TRBJ1-1, with 11 bases identical to TRBD1. The V gene's germline CDR1 is SGHNT and CDR2 YYREEE (reference sequence). Trimming at V came to 2 bases and at J to 4 bases, leaving 4 bases not matched to a gene. This CDR3 region has 15 residues. The CDR3 region is CASSFSGTGGTEAFF. The CDR3 bases are TGTGCCAGCAGCTTCTCCGGGACAGGGGGCACTGAAGCTTTCTTT.

This sequence joins TRBV12-3 or TRBV12-4 and TRBJ1-5; the D is unclear. With 4 bases removed from V and 7 bases from J, the gap between germline ends came to 8 bases. The CDR3 is 12 amino acids. The CDR3 loop is CASSSRKQPQHF. The CDR3, as DNA: TGTGCCAGCAGTTCGAGGAAACAGCCCCAGCATTTT.

The V and J genes are TRBV5-1 and TRBJ1-3, with 7 bases that match TRBD1. The CDR3 loop spans 15 amino acids. The ends lost 3 bases at V and 0 bases at J; junction bases unmatched: 3. CDR1 and CDR2 from the germline V gene are SGHRS and YFSETQ. The CDR3 here is CASSWDRSSGNTIYF. CDR3 in DNA: TGCGCCAGCAGCTGGGACAGATCCTCTGGAAACACCATATATTTT.

This chain joins TRBV28 and TRBJ1-4; D is perhaps TRBD1 (6 bases). The CDR3 length is 17 residues. Trimming cost V 10 bases and J 8 bases, with 29 bases left between them. In germline, CDR1 is MDHEN, CDR2 SYDVKM. CDR3 sequence (DNA): TGTGCCACCTCCTTTTTAGGGATTCTAGGGGGAGCGGAAAAACTGTTTTTT. Its protein is CATSFLGILGGAEKLFF.